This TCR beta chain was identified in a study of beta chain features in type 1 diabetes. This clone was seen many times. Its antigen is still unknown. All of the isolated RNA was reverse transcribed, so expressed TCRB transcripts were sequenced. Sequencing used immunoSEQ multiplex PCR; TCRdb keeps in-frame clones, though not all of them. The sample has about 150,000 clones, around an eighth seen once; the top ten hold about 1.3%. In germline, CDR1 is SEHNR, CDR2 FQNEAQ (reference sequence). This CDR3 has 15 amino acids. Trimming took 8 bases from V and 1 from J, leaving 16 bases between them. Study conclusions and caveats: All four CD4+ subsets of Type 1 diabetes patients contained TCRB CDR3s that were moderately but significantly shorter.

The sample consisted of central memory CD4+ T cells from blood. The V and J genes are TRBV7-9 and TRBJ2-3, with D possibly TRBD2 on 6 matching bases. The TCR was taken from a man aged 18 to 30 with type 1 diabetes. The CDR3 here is CASASEGFGTDTQYF. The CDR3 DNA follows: TGTGCCAGCGCATCGGAGGGGTTTGGCACAGATACGCAGTATTTT.